This TCR beta chain appears in the sequencing data of a study of cytomegalovirus exposure and HLA in healthy donors. Study results and caveats: Most TCRs appeared rarely, but some public TCRs recurred in many donors.

Unrecorded immune exposure was likely among donors, who were nominally healthy when sampled. The ends were cut back, 5 bases at V and 3 bases at J, with 12 bases in the middle. Per the germline V gene, CDR1 is MDHEN and CDR2 is SYDVKM. CDR3 length: 14 amino acids. 60 Vbeta and 13 Jbeta primers were used in PCR. Profiling relied on immunoSEQ multiplex PCR, and the TCRdb table lists in-frame clones only, not all of them. The sample includes approximately 170,000 clones, around 77% of them seen just once. A word on this clone: Its antigen is as yet unknown.

Sequencing was done on a sample of PBMCs. The V call is TRBV28, the J call TRBJ2-3; D gene uncertain. The sequence was collected from a woman between 18 and 30 years old in good health and CMV-seronegative. DNA for the CDR3: TGTGCCAGCAGTAGAGGTCTCCGGACAGATACGCAGTATTTT. This sequence encodes CASSRGLRTDTQYF.